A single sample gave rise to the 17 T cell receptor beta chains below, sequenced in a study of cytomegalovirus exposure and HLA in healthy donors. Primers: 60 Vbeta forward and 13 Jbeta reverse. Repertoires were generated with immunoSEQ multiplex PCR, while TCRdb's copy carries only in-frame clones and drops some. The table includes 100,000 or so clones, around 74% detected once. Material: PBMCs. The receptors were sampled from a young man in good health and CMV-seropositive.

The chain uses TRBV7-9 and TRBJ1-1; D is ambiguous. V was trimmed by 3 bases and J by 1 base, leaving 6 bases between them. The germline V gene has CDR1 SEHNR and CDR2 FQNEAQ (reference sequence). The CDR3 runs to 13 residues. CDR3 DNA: TGTGCCAGCAGCTTGCAGTCGAACACTGAAGCTTTCTTT. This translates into CASSLQSNTEAFF.

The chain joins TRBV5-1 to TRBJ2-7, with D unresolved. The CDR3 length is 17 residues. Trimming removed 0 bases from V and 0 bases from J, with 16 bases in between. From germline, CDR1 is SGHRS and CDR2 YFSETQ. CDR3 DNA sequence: TGCGCCAGCAGCTTGGGGGCAGTTAACCAACGCTCCTACGAGCAGTACTTC. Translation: CASSLGAVNQRSYEQYF.

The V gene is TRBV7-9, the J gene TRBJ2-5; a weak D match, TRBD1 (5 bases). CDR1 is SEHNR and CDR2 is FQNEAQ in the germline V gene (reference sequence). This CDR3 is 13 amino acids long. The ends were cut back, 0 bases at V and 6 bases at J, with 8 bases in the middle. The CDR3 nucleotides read TGTGCCAGCAGCTTAGCGCTGGGGCAGACCCAGTACTTC. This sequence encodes CASSLALGQTQYF.

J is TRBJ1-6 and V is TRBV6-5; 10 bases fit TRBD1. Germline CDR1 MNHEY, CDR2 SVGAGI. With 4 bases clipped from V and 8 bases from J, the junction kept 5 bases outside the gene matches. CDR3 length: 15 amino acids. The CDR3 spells CASSLAGQGDSPLHF. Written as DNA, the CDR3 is TGTGCCAGCAGTTTAGCAGGACAGGGGGATTCACCCCTCCACTTT.

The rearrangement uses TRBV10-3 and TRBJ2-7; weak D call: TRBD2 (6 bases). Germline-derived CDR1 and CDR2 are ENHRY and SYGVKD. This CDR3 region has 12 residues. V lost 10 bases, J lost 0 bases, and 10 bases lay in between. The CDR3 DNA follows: TGTGCCACGGGAGCGGCCTCCTACGAGCAGTACTTC. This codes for CATGAASYEQYF.

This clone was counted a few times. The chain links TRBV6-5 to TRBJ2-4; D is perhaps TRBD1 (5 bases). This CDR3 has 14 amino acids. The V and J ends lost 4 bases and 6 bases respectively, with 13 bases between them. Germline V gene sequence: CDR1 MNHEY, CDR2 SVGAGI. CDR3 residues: CASSSGHVGNIQYF. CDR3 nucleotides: TGTGCCAGCAGTTCTGGACATGTTGGAAACATTCAGTACTTC.

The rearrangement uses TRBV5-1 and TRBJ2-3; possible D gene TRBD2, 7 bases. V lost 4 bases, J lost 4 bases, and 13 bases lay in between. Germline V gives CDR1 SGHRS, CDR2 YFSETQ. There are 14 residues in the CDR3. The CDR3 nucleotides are TGCGCCAGCAGCCTGGGGGGGGGCGCAGATACGCAGTATTTT. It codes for CASSLGGGADTQYF.

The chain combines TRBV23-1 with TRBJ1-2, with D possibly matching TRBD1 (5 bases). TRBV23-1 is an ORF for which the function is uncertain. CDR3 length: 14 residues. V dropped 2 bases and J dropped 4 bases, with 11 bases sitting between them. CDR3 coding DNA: TGCGCCAGCAGTCAAGGTGAGGGACTCTATGGCTACACCTTC. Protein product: CASSQGEGLYGYTF.

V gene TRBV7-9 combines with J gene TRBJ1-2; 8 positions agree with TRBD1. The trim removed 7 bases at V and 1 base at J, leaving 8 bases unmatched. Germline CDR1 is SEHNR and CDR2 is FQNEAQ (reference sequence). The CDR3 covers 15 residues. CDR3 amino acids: CASTGTGEHNYGYTF. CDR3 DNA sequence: TGTGCCAGCACCGGGACAGGAGAACATAACTATGGCTACACCTTC.

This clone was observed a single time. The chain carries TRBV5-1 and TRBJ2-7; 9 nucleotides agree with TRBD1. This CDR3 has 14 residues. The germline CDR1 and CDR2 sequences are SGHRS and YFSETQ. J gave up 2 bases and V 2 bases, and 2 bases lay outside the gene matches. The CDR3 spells CASSFGQGTYEQYF. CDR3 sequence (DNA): TGCGCCAGCAGCTTCGGACAGGGGACCTACGAGCAGTACTTC.

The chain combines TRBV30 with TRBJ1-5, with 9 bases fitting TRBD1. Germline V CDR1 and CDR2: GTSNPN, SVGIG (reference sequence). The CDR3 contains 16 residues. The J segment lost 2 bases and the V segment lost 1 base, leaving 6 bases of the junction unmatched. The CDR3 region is CAWSGGTGLGNQPQHF. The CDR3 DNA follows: TGTGCCTGGAGTGGGGGGACAGGGTTGGGCAATCAGCCCCAGCATTTT.

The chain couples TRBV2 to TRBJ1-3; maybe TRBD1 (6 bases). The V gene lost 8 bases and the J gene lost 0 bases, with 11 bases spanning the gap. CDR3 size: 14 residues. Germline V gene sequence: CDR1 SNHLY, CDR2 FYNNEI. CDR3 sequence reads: CASQTGFSGNTIYF. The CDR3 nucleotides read TGTGCCAGCCAAACAGGGTTCTCTGGAAACACCATATATTTT.

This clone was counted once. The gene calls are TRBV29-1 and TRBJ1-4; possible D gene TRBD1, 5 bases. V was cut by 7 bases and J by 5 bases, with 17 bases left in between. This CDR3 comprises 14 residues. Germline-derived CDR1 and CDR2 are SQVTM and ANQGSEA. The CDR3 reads CSAYDSALNEKLFF. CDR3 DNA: TGCAGCGCATACGACAGTGCCCTGAATGAAAAACTGTTTTTT.

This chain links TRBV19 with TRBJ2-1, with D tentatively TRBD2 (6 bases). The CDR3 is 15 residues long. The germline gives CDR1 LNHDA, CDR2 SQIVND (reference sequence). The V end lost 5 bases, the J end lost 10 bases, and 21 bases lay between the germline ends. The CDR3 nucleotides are TGTGCCAGTAGTGCCCGGGGGATGGGGCGTAAGGAGCAGTTCTTC. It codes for CASSARGMGRKEQFF.

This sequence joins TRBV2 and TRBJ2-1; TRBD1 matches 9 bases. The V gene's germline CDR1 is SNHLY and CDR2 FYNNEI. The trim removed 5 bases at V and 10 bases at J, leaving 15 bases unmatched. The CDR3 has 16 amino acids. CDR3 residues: CASSPGLGTGHREQFF. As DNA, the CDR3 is TGTGCCAGCAGTCCTGGTCTCGGGACAGGGCATCGCGAGCAGTTCTTC.

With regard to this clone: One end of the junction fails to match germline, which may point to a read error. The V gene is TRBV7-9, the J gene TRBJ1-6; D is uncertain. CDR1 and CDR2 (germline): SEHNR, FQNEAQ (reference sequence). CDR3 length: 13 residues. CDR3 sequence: CSSSSPLNSPLHF. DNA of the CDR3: TGTTCCAGCAGCTCTCCCTTGAATTCACCCCTCCACTTT. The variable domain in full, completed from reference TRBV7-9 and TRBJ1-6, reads DTGVSQNPRHKITKRGQNVTFRCDPISEHNRLYWYRQTLGQGPEFLTYFQNEAQLEKSRLLSDRFSAERPKGSFSTLEIQRTEQGDSAMYLCSSSSPLNSPLHFGNGTRLTVT.

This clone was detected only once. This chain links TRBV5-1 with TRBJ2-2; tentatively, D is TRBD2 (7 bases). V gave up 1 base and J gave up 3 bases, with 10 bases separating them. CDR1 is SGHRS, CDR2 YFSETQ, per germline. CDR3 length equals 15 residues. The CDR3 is CASSLRGGDTGELFF. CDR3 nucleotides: TGCGCCAGCAGCTTGAGGGGGGGCGACACCGGGGAGCTGTTTTTT.